These T cell receptor beta chains were read from a single sample in a study of control samples from healthy donors and cancer patients. TCRdb's table, derived via immunoSEQ multiplex PCR, lists solely in-frame clones and lacks some. The sample comprises 170,000 or so clones, around 91% of which are singletons, and just over 1.4% rests with the top ten. Sequenced sample: blood. The receptors come from a woman in her 50s in good health. The CDR3 runs from the conserved cysteine through the conserved F or W. D genes are given only for firm matches. Size tells how often a clone was seen (once, few, many) or the class of an expanded clone, and some rows leave it out.

cdr3_length clone_size j_call v_call d_call cdr3_aa cdr3_nt
14 . TRBJ1-4 TRBV4-2 . CASSQDMANEKLFF TGTGCCAGCAGCCAAGATATGGCTAATGAAAAACTGTTTTTT
13 . TRBJ2-1 TRBV6-4 . CASSTLRGNEQFF TGTGCCAGCAGTACCCTTAGAGGAAATGAGCAGTTCTTC
18 . TRBJ1-4 TRBV28 . CASSLFRGNANLGEKLFF TGTGCCAGCAGTTTATTCCGGGGCAACGCTAACCTTGGTGAAAAACTGTTTTTT
16 . TRBJ2-5 TRBV24-1 TRBD2 CATSDGLAGVQETQYF TGTGCCACCAGTGACGGACTAGCGGGGGTACAAGAGACCCAGTACTTC
11 . TRBJ1-1 TRBV28 . CASSDLSEAFF TGTGCCAGCAGCGATCTCAGCGAAGCTTTCTTT
15 . TRBJ1-2 TRBV19 TRBD1 CASSPEDRANYGYTF TGTGCCAGTAGTCCCGAGGACAGGGCCAACTATGGCTACACCTTC
13 . TRBJ2-1 TRBV28 . CASSLGNWNEQFF TGTGCCAGCAGTTTAGGGAACTGGAATGAGCAGTTCTTC
13 . TRBJ2-1 TRBV24-1 . CATSDGLRVEQFF TGTGCCACCAGTGACGGCCTAAGGGTTGAGCAGTTCTTC
16 . TRBJ2-2 TRBV5-1 TRBD1 CASSPRQGTFTGELFF TGCGCCAGCAGCCCAAGACAGGGAACCTTCACCGGGGAGCTGTTTTTT
12 . TRBJ2-7 TRBV15 . CATSREKDEQYF TGTGCCACCAGCAGAGAGAAGGACGAGCAGTACTTC
15 . TRBJ2-1 TRBV7-9 . CASSLLPSSYNEQFF TGTGCCAGCAGCTTACTTCCGAGCTCCTACAATGAGCAGTTCTTC
12 . TRBJ2-3 TRBV24-1 . CATSDRTDTQYF TGTGCCACCAGTGATAGGACAGATACGCAGTATTTT
13 . TRBJ2-5 TRBV5-6 . CASSLVTAETQYF TGTGCCAGCAGCTTGGTGACCGCAGAGACCCAGTACTTC
13 . TRBJ2-7 TRBV9 . CASNLQGGHEQYF TGTGCCAGCAACTTACAGGGAGGTCACGAGCAGTACTTC
15 . TRBJ2-7 TRBV5-4 TRBD2 CASSKPTSGSYEQYF TGTGCCAGCAGCAAGCCCACTAGCGGGAGTTACGAGCAGTACTTC
14 . TRBJ2-1 TRBV6-5 TRBD1 CASSFHQGANEQFF TGTGCCAGCAGTTTTCATCAGGGGGCTAATGAGCAGTTCTTC
13 . TRBJ1-1 TRBV5-6 . CASSFTPNTEAFF TGTGCCAGCAGCTTCACTCCGAACACTGAAGCTTTCTTT
15 . TRBJ2-7 TRBV3-1/TRBV3-2 TRBD1 CASSPSGTGSLEQYF TGTGCCAGCAGCCCGAGCGGGACAGGGTCCCTCGAGCAGTACTTC
14 . TRBJ1-5 TRBV18 . CASSRGGSNQPQHF TGTGCCAGCTCACGGGGGGGGTCAAATCAGCCCCAGCATTTT
13 . TRBJ2-7 TRBV21-1 . CASREESSYEQYF TGTGCCAGCAGGGAGGAGAGTTCCTACGAGCAGTACTTC
13 . TRBJ1-1 TRBV6-6 . CASSRTLDTEAFF TGTGCCAGCAGTCGGACACTAGACACTGAAGCTTTCTTT
19 . TRBJ2-4 TRBV27 TRBD1 CASSRQTGGPGLAKNIQYF TGTGCCAGCAGCCGCCAGACAGGGGGCCCCGGGCTAGCCAAAAACATTCAGTACTTC
15 . TRBJ2-5 TRBV5-1 TRBD1 CASSPGQGGLETQYF TGCGCCAGCAGCCCCGGACAGGGGGGCTTGGAGACCCAGTACTTC
13 . TRBJ1-5 TRBV7-2 . CASSNPGTRAQHF TGTGCCAGCAGCAACCCCGGGACCCGGGCCCAGCATTTT
15 . TRBJ1-3 TRBV7-2 . CASSLAASSGNTIYF TGTGCCAGCAGCTTAGCTGCAAGCTCTGGAAACACCATATATTTT
10 once TRBJ2-7 TRBV20-1 . CSARGYEQYF TGCAGTGCTAGAGGATACGAGCAGTACTTC
12 . TRBJ1-1 TRBV12-3/TRBV12-4 . CASSQTVSLAFF TGTGCCAGCAGTCAGACAGTTTCGCTAGCTTTCTTT
13 once TRBJ1-1 TRBV7-2 TRBD1 CASSLAGDRKAFF TGTGCCAGCAGCTTAGCGGGGGACAGGAAAGCTTTCTTT
13 . TRBJ2-7 TRBV12-3/TRBV12-4 . CASSPRLSYEQYF TGTGCCAGCAGCCCCAGGCTCTCCTACGAGCAGTACTTC
16 . TRBJ1-2 TRBV3-1/TRBV3-2 . CASSQELVRGHYGYTF TGTGCCAGCAGCCAAGAATTAGTCAGGGGCCACTATGGCTACACCTTC
15 . TRBJ1-3 TRBV6-5 . CASTPASPSGNTIYF TGTGCCAGCACCCCGGCTAGCCCCTCTGGAAACACCATATATTTT
15 . TRBJ2-7 TRBV6-6 . CASSYSGGVNDEQYF TGTGCCAGCAGTTACTCGGGTGGGGTCAACGACGAGCAGTACTTC
12 . TRBJ1-2 TRBV10-3 . CAISALIDGYTF TGTGCCATCTCGGCTCTTATCGATGGCTACACCTTC
12 . TRBJ1-1 TRBV27 TRBD1 CASSGSGTDAFF TGTGCCAGCAGTGGATCCGGGACAGACGCTTTCTTT
12 . TRBJ2-7 TRBV25-1 . CASSPQGAEQYF TGTGCCAGCAGTCCCCAGGGCGCCGAGCAGTACTTC
13 . TRBJ1-1 TRBV12-3/TRBV12-4 . CASSLWGADKAFF TGTGCCAGCAGTTTATGGGGAGCAGATAAAGCTTTCTTT
17 . TRBJ2-5 TRBV7-2 TRBD2 CASSSSLTSGSGETQYF TGTGCCAGCAGCTCTTCCCTGACTAGCGGTTCGGGGGAGACCCAGTACTTC
16 . TRBJ2-5 TRBV4-1 TRBD2 CASSQLGGVARETQYF TGCGCCAGCAGCCAACTCGGGGGGGTGGCTCGAGAGACCCAGTACTTC
16 . TRBJ1-6 TRBV3-1/TRBV3-2 . CASSPLMTGANSPLHF TGTGCCAGCAGCCCCTTAATGACAGGTGCCAATTCACCCCTCCACTTT
14 . TRBJ1-1 TRBV27 TRBD1 CASSLQGGWTEAFF TGTGCCAGCAGTTTACAGGGGGGATGGACTGAAGCTTTCTTT
12 few TRBJ1-4 TRBV20-1 . CSASGPQEKLFF TGCAGTGCTAGTGGGCCACAAGAAAAACTGTTTTTT
13 . TRBJ1-2 TRBV5-1 . CASSSTDGYGYTF TGCGCCAGCAGCTCCACAGACGGCTATGGCTACACCTTC
13 . TRBJ2-7 TRBV9 TRBD1 CASSVAQGGEQYF TGTGCCAGCAGCGTGGCACAGGGGGGCGAGCAGTACTTC
14 . TRBJ1-4 TRBV7-2 TRBD1 CASSLGTGVEKLFF TGTGCCAGCAGCTTGGGGACAGGGGTTGAAAAACTGTTTTTT
15 . TRBJ2-5 TRBV5-4 . CASGRSRGGQETQYF TGTGCCAGCGGACGGTCGAGAGGGGGCCAAGAGACCCAGTACTTC
13 . TRBJ1-3 TRBV6-6 . CASSSEDLNTIYF TGTGCCAGCAGTTCCGAAGATCTAAACACCATATATTTT
17 . TRBJ1-4 TRBV5-4 . CASSPLPTRNSNEKLFF TGTGCCAGCAGCCCTCTACCCACCAGGAACTCTAATGAAAAACTGTTTTTT
15 . TRBJ2-5 TRBV5-4 . CASSLVGGAGETQYF TGTGCCAGCAGCTTGGTAGGGGGGGCAGGTGAGACCCAGTACTTC
14 . TRBJ2-1 TRBV7-9 TRBD2 CASNLGLAGAEQFF TGTGCCAGCAACTTGGGACTAGCGGGAGCTGAGCAGTTCTTC
14 . TRBJ1-1 TRBV5-6 TRBD1 CASRGQGLRTEAFF TGTGCCAGCAGGGGACAGGGGCTGAGGACTGAAGCTTTCTTT
13 . TRBJ2-1 TRBV18 . CASSRGVDNEQFF TGTGCCAGCTCACGAGGCGTCGACAATGAGCAGTTCTTC
12 . TRBJ1-1 TRBV28 . CAARVGDTEAFF TGTGCCGCCCGGGTGGGGGACACTGAAGCTTTCTTT
15 . TRBJ2-7 TRBV19 . CASSLGLIPSYEQYF TGTGCCAGTAGTCTCGGACTGATCCCTTCCTACGAGCAGTACTTC
15 . TRBJ1-4 TRBV5-1 . CASNPSGDRGEKLFF TGCGCCAGCAACCCTTCAGGGGACCGTGGTGAAAAACTGTTTTTT